This passage covers 4 T cell receptor beta chains from one sample sequenced in a study of beta chain features in type 1 diabetes. Study-wide results and limits: When Type 1 diabetes patients were examined, their TCRB CDR3s proved moderately but significantly shorter in all four CD4+ subsets.

These receptors are not linked to any known antigen. Of the isolated RNA, all was reverse transcribed, and so the sequenced material was expressed TCRB transcripts. Profiling relied on immunoSEQ multiplex PCR, and the TCRdb table lists in-frame clones only, not all of them. The sample contains 150,000 to 200,000 clones, around 8.6% of which appear only once. Sequencing was performed on central memory CD4+ T cells from blood. Receptor source: a woman under 30 with type 1 diabetes.

The gene calls are TRBV5-1 and TRBJ2-5, with a tentative D call TRBD1 (5 bases). This CDR3 region has 14 residues. Between the trimmed V and J ends, which lost 4 bases and 1 base, there was a span of 11 bases. Germline assignment: CDR1 SGHRS and CDR2 YFSETQ. The CDR3 DNA is TGCGCCAGCAGCCCGTCGACAGTCCAAGAGACCCAGTACTTC. It yields the protein CASSPSTVQETQYF.

The chain recombines TRBV4-3 with TRBJ1-4; a possible D gene is TRBD1 (5 bases). Germline CDR1 reads LGHNA; CDR2 reads YSLEER. The CDR3 loop spans 17 amino acids. Trimming removed 0 bases from V and 0 bases from J, with 11 bases in between. The CDR3 loop is CASSQDPGTATNEKLFF. The CDR3, as DNA: TGCGCCAGCAGCCAAGATCCGGGGACTGCAACTAATGAAAAACTGTTTTTT.

This chain's CDR3 is CASSQDLAGRTGELFF. The CDR3 bases are TGCGCCAGCAGCCAAGATCTAGCGGGGCGCACCGGGGAGCTGTTTTTT. This chain links TRBV4-3 with TRBJ2-2, with TRBD2 identical over 9 bases. This CDR3 is 16 amino acids long. Per germline, CDR1 LGHNA and CDR2 YSLEER. The V gene end was trimmed by 0 bases and the J gene end by 4 bases; junction bases not matched to a gene: 3.

A few counts support this clone. The J gene is TRBJ1-2, the V gene TRBV9, with 8 positions matching TRBD1. Germline-derived CDR1 and CDR2 are SGDLS and YYNGEE. V lost 3 bases to trimming and J lost 10 bases; unmatched junction nucleotides: 5. This CDR3 is 12 amino acids long. For the CDR3, the DNA is TGTGCCAGCAGCGCCGGGACAGGACCCTACACCTTC. Translated, it gives CASSAGTGPYTF.